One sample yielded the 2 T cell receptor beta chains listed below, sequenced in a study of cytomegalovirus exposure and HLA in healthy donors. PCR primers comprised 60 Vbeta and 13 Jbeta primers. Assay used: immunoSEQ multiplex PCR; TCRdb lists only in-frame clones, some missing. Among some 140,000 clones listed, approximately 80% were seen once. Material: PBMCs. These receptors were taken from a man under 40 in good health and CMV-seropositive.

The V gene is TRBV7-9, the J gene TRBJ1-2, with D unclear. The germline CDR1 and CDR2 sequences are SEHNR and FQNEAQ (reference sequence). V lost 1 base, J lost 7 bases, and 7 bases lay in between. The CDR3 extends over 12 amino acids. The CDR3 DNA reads TGTGCCAGCAGCTTAGTCCGAGTTGGCTACACCTTC. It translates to CASSLVRVGYTF.

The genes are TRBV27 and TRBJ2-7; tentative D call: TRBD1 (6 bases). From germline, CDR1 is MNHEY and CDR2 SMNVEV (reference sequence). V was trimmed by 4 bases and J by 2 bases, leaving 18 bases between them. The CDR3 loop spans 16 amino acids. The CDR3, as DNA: TGTGCCAGCAGTTCCCGGGACACCCAAGTAGCCTACGAGCAGTACTTC. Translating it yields CASSSRDTQVAYEQYF.